Sequencing of this T cell receptor (beta chain) was carried out in a study of shared clonotypes between healthy human individuals. Broader study findings: The study found lower generation probabilities in non-shared clonotypes than in those shared by all four donors.

CDR1 is KGHSH and CDR2 is LQKENI in the germline V gene. The CDR3 extends over 15 amino acids. J gave up 8 bases and V 3 bases, and 11 bases lay outside the gene matches. The assay was immunoSEQ multiplex PCR, and TCRdb's table has in-frame clones only and misses some. The repertoire holds approximately 2.5 million clones, 93% seen once, with about 0.38% in the top ten. Comments on this clone: What it recognizes is unknown.

Sequencing was performed on naive CD4+ T cells from PBMCs. Subset reported: CD45RA+ positively selected. V and J are TRBV18 and TRBJ1-2; 8 bases are shared with TRBD1. This receptor was taken from a man aged 18 to 30 in good health. Some clones in this sample may be carry-over from other donors' samples. The CDR3 DNA reads as TGTGCCAGCTCACCCTCAGGGGGCGCGGTAGAAGGCTACACCTTC. It encodes CASSPSGGAVEGYTF.